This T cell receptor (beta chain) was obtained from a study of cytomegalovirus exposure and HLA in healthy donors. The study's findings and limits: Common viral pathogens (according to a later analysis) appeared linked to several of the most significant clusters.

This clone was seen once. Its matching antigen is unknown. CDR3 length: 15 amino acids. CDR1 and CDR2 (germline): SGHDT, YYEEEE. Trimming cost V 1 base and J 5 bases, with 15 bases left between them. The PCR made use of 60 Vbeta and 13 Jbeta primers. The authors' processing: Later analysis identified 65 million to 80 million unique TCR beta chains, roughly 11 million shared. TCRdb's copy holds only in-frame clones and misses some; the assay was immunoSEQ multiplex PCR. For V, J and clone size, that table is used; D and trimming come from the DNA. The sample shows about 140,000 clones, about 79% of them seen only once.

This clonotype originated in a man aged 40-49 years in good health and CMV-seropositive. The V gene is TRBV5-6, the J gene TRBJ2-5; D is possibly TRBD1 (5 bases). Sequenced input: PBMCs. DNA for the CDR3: TGTGCCAGCAGCTTGCTCGTCAGGGAAAGGGAGACCCAGTACTTC. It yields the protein CASSLLVRERETQYF.